This TCR beta chain was observed in a study of identifying expanded T cells in peripheral blood (dated by TCRdb to 2018 to 2020). With regard to the full study: Technical replicates were generated by sequencing separate aliquots of the same genomic DNA pool, with four replicates compared pairwise.

Overall study results and their limits: The authors expected biological variance in healthy repertoires might increase further over much longer intervals such as months to years. Across all healthy-donor time intervals, the beta-binomial model significantly lowered both the number of clones called differentially abundant and the false-positive rate. In all healthy donors, the variance in clone template counts between samples taken 2 to 3 weeks apart rose significantly as total template count increased. The binomial model flagged roughly 1.1 differentially abundant clones between technical replicates, compared with about 16 over around 2 weeks and approximately 18 over around four weeks.

No immune events such as infections were documented for the healthy donors during the collection period. Time-dependent variance in a beta-binomial model of T-cell clone differential abundance was calibrated using healthy-donor blood repertoires as a training cohort. The training cohort included approximately ten healthy donors, of whom 3 were female and 7 were male. On average the donors were around 44 years old, and their ages spanned roughly 29 to 70 years. Whole blood, obtained from a commercial supplier, was collected from each healthy donor at three time points spaced around 2 weeks apart. Genomic DNA was extracted from unsorted whole blood for immunosequencing. The germline V gene (reference sequence) yields SEHNR for CDR1 and FQNEAQ for CDR2. Measured from the cysteine to the phenylalanine, the CDR3 is 14 residues long. Of the read, only the CDR3 DNA is kept; its 42 bases are in frame from base 1. The germline V end is reduced by 1 base and the J end by 5 bases; junction bases left unmatched: 4.

A single count supports this clone. Its antigen is currently not known. No per-base quality is available; no much larger clone lies one base away. The immunoSEQ Assay, which uses bias-controlled multiplex PCR amplification of genomic DNA, was used to profile TCRbeta CDR3 regions. Processing in the source paper ran as follows. The absolute abundance of each unique TCRbeta CDR3 region was quantified after sequences were collapsed and filtered. Two models were used to test differential abundance: a binomial model (Fisher-equivalent) and a beta-binomial model that adds time-dependent variance fitted from healthy donors. Clones with fewer than 5 combined templates were removed, and a clone was called differentially abundant if the clone's Benjamini-Hochberg FDR was below 0.01. Using the form v = (b*log(k)+a)^2, the beta-binomial variance was modeled as a function of the total template count across the two samples. Here the immuneACCESS table is served through TCRdb, limited to in-frame sequences with V and J called. Missing clones are a known gap in these copies; in checked studies unresolved V genes cover under half, and the rest lacks a known reason. The V and J calls and clone size come from that table; D and trimming were worked out from the DNA. The sample yields about 100,000 clones; 80% to 90% were counted once. Around 5% of the sample is taken by the ten largest.

The source of this sequence is a person aged 18 to 70 in good health. Sequencing used blood. The chain is encoded by TRBV7-9 joined to TRBJ1-2, and 7 junction bases match TRBD1. The DNA sequence reads TGTGCCAGCAGCTTAGTGGCAGGGGGGTATGGCTACACCTTC. Its protein reads: CASSLVAGGYGYTF.